This entry is about one T cell receptor beta chain. From germline, CDR1 is MNHEY and CDR2 SVGEGT. The CDR3 is 15 residues long. J gave up 2 bases and V 5 bases, and 4 bases lay outside the gene matches. The data derive from a study of blood T cell repertoires in COVID-19. Study at large: The United States, Italy and Spain were the sources of the acute and convalescent COVID-19 samples. In each case, the material was cDNA or gDNA derived from T cells, B-cell-depleted T cells, or PBMCs.

Authors' data handling: Using reference gene primer amplification, nucleated cell counts were estimated. The data were produced by immunoSEQ multiplex PCR, yet TCRdb's version contains in-frame clones alone and is incomplete. V, J and clone size are taken as reported in that table, and D and trimming were inferred from the DNA itself. The table records approximately 43,000 clones, over 75% of them present only once. This rearrangement joins TRBV6-2 or TRBV6-3 to TRBJ2-5; TRBD2 matches at 11 bases. Input material: peripheral blood. The receptor's source is a man between 40 and 49 years old with active or convalescent COVID-19. In nucleotides, the CDR3 is TGTGCCAGCAGTGTAGGACTAGCGGGTCAAGAGACCCAGTACTTC. Its translation: CASSVGLAGQETQYF.